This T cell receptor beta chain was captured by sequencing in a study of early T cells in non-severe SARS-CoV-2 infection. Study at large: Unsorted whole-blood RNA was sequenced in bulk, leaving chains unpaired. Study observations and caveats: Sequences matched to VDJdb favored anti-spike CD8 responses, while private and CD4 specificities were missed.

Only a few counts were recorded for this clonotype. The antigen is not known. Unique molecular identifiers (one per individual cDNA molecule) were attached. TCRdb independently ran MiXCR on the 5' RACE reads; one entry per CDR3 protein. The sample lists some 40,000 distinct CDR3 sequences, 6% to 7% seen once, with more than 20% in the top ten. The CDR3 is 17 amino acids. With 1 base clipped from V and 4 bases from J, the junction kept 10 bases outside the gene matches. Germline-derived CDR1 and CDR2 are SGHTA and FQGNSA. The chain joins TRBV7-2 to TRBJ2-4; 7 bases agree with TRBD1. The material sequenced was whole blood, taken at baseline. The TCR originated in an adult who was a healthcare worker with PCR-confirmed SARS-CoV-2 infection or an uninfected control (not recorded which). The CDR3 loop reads CASSLESGGQEKNIQYF. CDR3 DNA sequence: TGTGCCAGCAGCTTAGAGTCAGGCGGACAGGAGAAAAACATTCAGTACTTC.